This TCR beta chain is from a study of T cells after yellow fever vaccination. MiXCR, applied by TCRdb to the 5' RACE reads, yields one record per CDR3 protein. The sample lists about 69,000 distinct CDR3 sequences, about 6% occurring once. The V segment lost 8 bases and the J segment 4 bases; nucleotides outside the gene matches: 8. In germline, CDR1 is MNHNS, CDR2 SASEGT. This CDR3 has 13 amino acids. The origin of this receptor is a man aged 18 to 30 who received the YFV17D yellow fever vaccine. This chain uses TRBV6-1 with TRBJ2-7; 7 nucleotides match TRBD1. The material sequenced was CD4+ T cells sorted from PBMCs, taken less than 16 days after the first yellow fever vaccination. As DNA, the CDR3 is TGTGCCAGCTCCGGGACAGTTCCTTACGAGCAGTACTTC. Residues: CASSGTVPYEQYF.